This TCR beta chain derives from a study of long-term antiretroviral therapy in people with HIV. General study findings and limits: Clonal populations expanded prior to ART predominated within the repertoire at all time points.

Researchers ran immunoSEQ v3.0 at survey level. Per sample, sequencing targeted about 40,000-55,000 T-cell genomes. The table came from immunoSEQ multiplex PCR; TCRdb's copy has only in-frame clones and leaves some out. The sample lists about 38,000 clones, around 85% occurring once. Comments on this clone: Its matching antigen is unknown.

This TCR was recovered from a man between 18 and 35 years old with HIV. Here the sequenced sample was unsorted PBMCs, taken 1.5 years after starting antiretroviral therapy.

The CDR3: CASSGQGGAISSEQYF. The CDR3 region has the DNA TGTGCCAGCAGTGGCCAAGGGGGCGCGATTTCTAGCGAGCAGTACTTC. The chain uses TRBV6-1 and TRBJ2-7, with 7 bases fitting TRBD1. Germline assignment: CDR1 MNHNS and CDR2 SASEGT. V gave up 4 bases and J gave up 6 bases; unmatched junction bases: 15. This CDR3 has 16 residues.